The 27 T cell receptor beta chains given below trace back to one sample, sequenced in a study of T cell responses to AZD1222 COVID-19 vaccine. The method was immunoSEQ multiplex PCR; TCRdb's version includes in-frame clones alone and lacks a portion of them. The data show 52,000 or so clones, roughly 84% seen once. The source material was peripheral blood, sampled on day 0 of AZD1222 vaccination. These receptor sequences come from an adult in good health.

By share, this clone counts as medium-sized (0.01 to 0.1%). V is TRBV2 and J is TRBJ1-3, with TRBD1 as a possible D gene (6 bases). The CDR3 loop spans 14 amino acids. V lost 6 bases to trimming and J lost 0 bases, with 9 bases between them. Per germline, CDR1 SNHLY and CDR2 FYNNEI. The CDR3 DNA is TGTGCCAGCAGGCGACAGGACTCTGGAAACACCATATATTTT. Its translation: CASRRQDSGNTIYF.

This chain links TRBV11-2 with TRBJ1-2; D may be TRBD1 (6 bases). This CDR3 is 15 amino acids long. The ends were cut back, 0 bases at V and 8 bases at J, with 16 bases in the middle. Germline V CDR1 and CDR2: SGHAT, FQNNGV. CDR3 loop: CASSLDRGEGGGYTF. The CDR3 coding sequence is TGTGCCAGCAGCTTAGATAGGGGGGAGGGCGGCGGCTACACCTTC.

This chain links TRBV19 with TRBJ2-7; TRBD2 matches at 7 bases. J lost 2 bases, V lost 11 bases, and 0 bases had no gene match. This CDR3 has 10 residues. CDR1 and CDR2 (germline): LNHDA, SQIVND (reference sequence). This chain's CDR3 is CAGTTYEQYF. CDR3 sequence (DNA): TGTGCCGGGACTACCTACGAGCAGTACTTC. Together with reference TRBV19 and TRBJ2-7, the CDR3 gives the full variable domain: DGGITQSPKYLFRKEGQNVTLSCEQNLNHDAMYWYRQDPGQGLRLIYYSQIVNDFQKGDIAEGYSVSREKKESFPLTVTSAQKNPTAFYLCAGTTYEQYFGPGTRLTVT.

The chain uses TRBV2 and TRBJ1-3; D remains unclear. The ends were cut back, 6 bases at V and 0 bases at J, with 6 bases in the middle. Germline loops: CDR1 SNHLY, CDR2 FYNNEI. This CDR3 has 13 amino acids. CDR3 nucleotides: TGTGCCAGCAGGACAAGCTCTGGAAACACCATATATTTT. Translated: CASRTSSGNTIYF.

J is TRBJ2-1 and V is TRBV9; TRBD2 matches 9 bases. V lost 3 bases and J lost 4; bases outside the gene matches: 5. The germline gives CDR1 SGDLS, CDR2 YYNGEE. This CDR3 contains 15 residues. As DNA, the CDR3 is TGTGCCAGCAGCGCCGGGACTAGCAGTTACAATGAGCAGTTCTTC. It yields the protein CASSAGTSSYNEQFF. The variable domain in full, with the rest retrieved from reference TRBV9 and TRBJ2-1, is DSGVTQTPKHLITATGQRVTLRCSPRSGDLSVYWYQQSLDQGLQFLIQYYNGEERAKGNILERFSAQQFPDLHSELNLSSLELGDSALYFCASSAGTSSYNEQFFGPGTRLTVL.

This sequence joins TRBV29-1 and TRBJ2-6, with 7 bases aligning to TRBD1. Per germline, CDR1 SQVTM and CDR2 ANQGSEA. Germline trimming cut 2 bases from V and 1 base from J; bases unmatched to any gene: 5. The CDR3 has 16 amino acids. The CDR3 nucleotides read TGCAGCGTTGAAAGGGGGACAGATTCTGGGGCCAACGTCCTGACTTTC. Residues: CSVERGTDSGANVLTF.

The chain has TRBV5-1 and TRBJ2-5, with a weak D call TRBD2 (6 bases). The ends were cut back, 1 base at V and 2 bases at J, with 12 bases in the middle. The CDR3 sequence is 15 residues long. Germline CDR1 SGHRS, CDR2 YFSETQ. The CDR3, as DNA: TGCGCCAGCAGCTTGTGGGGGGACCCTCAAGAGACCCAGTACTTC. This codes for CASSLWGDPQETQYF.

The genes are TRBV4-2 and TRBJ1-4; D gene ambiguous. Germline values: CDR1 LGHNA, CDR2 YNFKEQ. Trimming left V 1 base short and J 4 bases short, with 13 bases between. The CDR3 is 16 amino acids. CDR3 sequence: CASSQGLGSDNEKLFF. The CDR3 bases are TGTGCCAGCAGCCAAGGGTTGGGATCCGATAATGAAAAACTGTTTTTT.

The rearrangement links TRBV4-1 to TRBJ2-7, with D perhaps TRBD1 (6 bases). The CDR3 extends over 18 amino acids. V was shortened by 2 bases and J by 2 bases, with 22 bases between the two germline ends. The germline V gene has CDR1 MGHRA and CDR2 YSYEKL. CDR3 loop: CASSQSLPTGVFPYEQYF. CDR3 nucleotides: TGCGCCAGCAGCCAATCCCTCCCGACAGGTGTATTTCCCTACGAGCAGTACTTC.

A word on this clone: The junction shows a germline mismatch at one end, possibly a read error. V and J are TRBV18 and TRBJ2-7; D uncertain. CDR3 length equals 16 residues. The germline gives CDR1 KGHSH, CDR2 LQKENI. Here the CDR3 reads CASSPLSVQHSDEQYF. In DNA form, the CDR3 reads TGTGCCAGCTCACCCTTATCAGTACAGCACTCCGACGAGCAGTACTTC.

The table lists this clone with a few counts. The gene calls are TRBV18 and TRBJ2-2; TRBD1 matches 7 bases. After removal of 4 bases from V and 7 bases from J, the junction contained 3 bases not matched to a gene. CDR1 and CDR2 from the germline V gene are KGHSH and LQKENI. CDR3 length equals 13 residues. The CDR3 is CASSLGQHGELFF. As DNA, the CDR3 is TGTGCCAGCTCACTGGGACAGCACGGGGAGCTGTTTTTT.

The gene calls are TRBV4-3 and TRBJ1-1, with 10 bases lining up with TRBD1. CDR3 length: 15 residues. Germline-derived CDR1 and CDR2 are LGHNA and YSLEER. With 9 bases clipped from V and 0 bases from J, the junction kept 7 bases outside the gene matches. This CDR3 is CASTRDRGLNTEAFF. CDR3 DNA sequence: TGCGCCAGTACTAGGGACAGGGGACTGAACACTGAAGCTTTCTTT.

The V call is TRBV6-5, the J call TRBJ2-7, with TRBD1 identical over 9 bases. The V gene end was trimmed by 6 bases and the J gene end by 6 bases; junction bases not matched to a gene: 12. This CDR3 region has 15 residues. CDR1 and CDR2 (germline): MNHEY, SVGAGI. The CDR3 nucleotides are TGTGCCAGCAGGACTCCGGGACAGGGTATAGGCGAGCAGTACTTC. The encoded protein is CASRTPGQGIGEQYF.

The V call is TRBV7-3, the J call TRBJ2-1; D unresolved. V was cut by 4 bases and J by 9 bases, with 19 bases left in between. The CDR3 has 15 amino acids. Per germline, CDR1 SGHTA and CDR2 FQGTGA. Here the CDR3 DNA reads TGTGCCAGCAGCTCGGGCCCTCGCTCCTGGGGTGAGCAGTTCTTC. It specifies CASSSGPRSWGEQFF.

This chain uses TRBV29-1 with TRBJ2-7; D gene unclear. Germline CDR1 reads SQVTM; CDR2 reads ANQGSEA. This CDR3 contains 12 residues. V was clipped by 5 bases and J by 1 base, with 9 bases between them. CDR3 DNA: TGCAGCGTTCAGGAGTTTTCCTACGAGCAGTACTTC. Amino acids: CSVQEFSYEQYF.

The V call is TRBV19, the J call TRBJ2-1, with 8 bases identical to TRBD1. The CDR3 runs to 16 residues. CDR1 is LNHDA, CDR2 SQIVND, per germline (reference sequence). V shed 6 bases, J shed 2 bases, and the junction held 9 bases outside the gene matches. CDR3 coding DNA: TGTGCCAGTAGAACCGGGACAGGACACACCTACAATGAGCAGTTCTTC. It is translated as CASRTGTGHTYNEQFF.

CDR3 nucleotides: TGTGCCAGCAACCACGGTGGAGAAAAACTGTTTTTT. Translation: CASNHGGEKLFF. V usage is TRBV11-2 and J usage is TRBJ1-4; D ambiguous. The CDR3 is made up of 12 amino acids. Trimming shortened V by 7 bases and J by 8 bases, and 11 bases separated the two germline ends. Germline loops: CDR1 SGHAT, CDR2 FQNNGV.

The chain is built from TRBV28 and TRBJ1-1, with D possibly TRBD1 on 5 matching bases. Germline values: CDR1 MDHEN, CDR2 SYDVKM. Trimming cost V 7 bases and J 0 bases, with 9 bases left between them. This CDR3 is built from 13 residues. The CDR3 sequence: CASNQGMNTEAFF. For the CDR3, the DNA is TGTGCCAGCAACCAGGGCATGAACACTGAAGCTTTCTTT.

In its sample, this clone was seen once. The V call is TRBV9, the J call TRBJ2-4; D is tentatively TRBD1 or TRBD2 (5 bases each). The length of the CDR3 is 17 residues. Germline CDR1 reads SGDLS; CDR2 reads YYNGEE. Trimming left V 0 bases short and J 0 bases short, with 13 bases between. CDR3 coding DNA: TGTGCCAGCAGCGTAGAGACCAGGGAGAGAGCCAAAAACATTCAGTACTTC. Protein sequence: CASSVETRERAKNIQYF.

The chain joins TRBV5-1 to TRBJ2-2; 9 nucleotides match TRBD1. The CDR3 contains 17 residues. CDR1 is SGHRS and CDR2 is YFSETQ in the germline V gene. V shed 0 bases, J shed 5 bases, and the junction held 8 bases outside the gene matches. The chain's CDR3 is CASSLEGQGARTGELFF. Here the CDR3 DNA reads TGCGCCAGCAGCTTGGAGGGACAGGGAGCTAGGACCGGGGAGCTGTTTTTT.

The chain combines TRBV11-2 with TRBJ2-7, with 8 bases matching TRBD1. CDR1 and CDR2 (germline): SGHAT, FQNNGV. CDR3 length: 14 amino acids. J was trimmed by 4 bases and V by 5 bases; bases with no gene match: 7. Here the CDR3 reads CASSGDRTLYEQYF. In DNA form, the CDR3 reads TGTGCCAGCAGCGGGGACAGGACGCTGTACGAGCAGTACTTC.

V gene TRBV7-9 combines with J gene TRBJ1-3, with D possibly matching TRBD1 (6 bases). Trimming stripped 2 bases from V and 1 base from J, with 15 bases between. The germline CDR1 and CDR2 sequences are SEHNR and FQNEAQ (reference sequence). This CDR3 spans 17 amino acids. This chain's CDR3 is CASSLRGGGESGNTIYF. The CDR3 region has the DNA TGTGCCAGCAGCTTAAGAGGAGGGGGGGAATCTGGAAACACCATATATTTT.

The J gene is TRBJ2-3, the V gene TRBV6-4; tentative D call: TRBD2 (6 bases). V lost 0 bases and J 0 bases, leaving 10 bases between the germline ends. From germline, CDR1 is MRHNA and CDR2 SNTAGT. CDR3 size: 16 residues. The CDR3 sequence is CASSDSSGTSTDTQYF. DNA for the CDR3: TGTGCCAGCAGTGACTCTAGCGGAACTAGCACAGATACGCAGTATTTT.

This chain's CDR3 is CASSHQGAKGTEAFF. The CDR3 DNA follows: TGTGCCAGCAGCCATCAGGGGGCGAAAGGCACTGAAGCTTTCTTT. The V and J genes are TRBV7-9 and TRBJ1-1; 8 positions match TRBD1. CDR1 is SEHNR and CDR2 is FQNEAQ in the germline V gene (reference sequence). This CDR3 has 15 residues. Trimming at V came to 5 bases and at J to 4 bases, leaving 9 bases not matched to a gene.

V usage is TRBV25-1 and J usage is TRBJ1-2; D remains ambiguous. The CDR3 runs 13 residues. Germline CDR1 is MGHDK and CDR2 is SYGVNS. V dropped 0 bases and J dropped 6 bases, with 8 bases sitting between them. The CDR3 here is CASSEYGSHGYTF. In DNA, the CDR3 is TGTGCCAGCAGTGAATACGGAAGTCATGGCTACACCTTC.

V usage is TRBV6-1 and J usage is TRBJ1-4; D is unclear. The ends were cut back, 4 bases at V and 4 bases at J, with 16 bases in the middle. Germline CDR1 is MNHNS and CDR2 is SASEGT. The CDR3 extends over 16 amino acids. The CDR3, as DNA: TGTGCCAGCAGTGCTCTGGCCCCCAGCGGTAATGAAAAACTGTTTTTT. It translates to CASSALAPSGNEKLFF.

In regard to this clone: A junction boundary mismatches the germline segment, possibly from a read error. The chain is built from TRBV28 and TRBJ2-7; a possible D gene is TRBD1 (5 bases). The CDR3 consists of 15 residues. The germline V gene encodes CDR1 MDHEN and CDR2 SYDVKM. Here the CDR3 DNA reads TGTGCCAGCAGATCCCCTGGGGCGAGGAGTATGGCGGCCGGATTC. Its protein product is CASRSPGARSMAAGF.